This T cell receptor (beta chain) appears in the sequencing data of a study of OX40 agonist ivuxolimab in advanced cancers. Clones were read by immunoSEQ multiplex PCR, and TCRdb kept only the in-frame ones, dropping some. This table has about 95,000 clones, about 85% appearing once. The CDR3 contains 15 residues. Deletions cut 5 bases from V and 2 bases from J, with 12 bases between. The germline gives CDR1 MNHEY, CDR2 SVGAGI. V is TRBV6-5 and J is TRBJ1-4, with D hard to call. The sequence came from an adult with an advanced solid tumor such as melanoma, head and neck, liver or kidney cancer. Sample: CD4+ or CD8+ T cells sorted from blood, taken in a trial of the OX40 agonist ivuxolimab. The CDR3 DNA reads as TGTGCCAGCAGTCCCGGGCCCTGGACTAATGAAAAACTGTTTTTT. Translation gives CASSPGPWTNEKLFF.